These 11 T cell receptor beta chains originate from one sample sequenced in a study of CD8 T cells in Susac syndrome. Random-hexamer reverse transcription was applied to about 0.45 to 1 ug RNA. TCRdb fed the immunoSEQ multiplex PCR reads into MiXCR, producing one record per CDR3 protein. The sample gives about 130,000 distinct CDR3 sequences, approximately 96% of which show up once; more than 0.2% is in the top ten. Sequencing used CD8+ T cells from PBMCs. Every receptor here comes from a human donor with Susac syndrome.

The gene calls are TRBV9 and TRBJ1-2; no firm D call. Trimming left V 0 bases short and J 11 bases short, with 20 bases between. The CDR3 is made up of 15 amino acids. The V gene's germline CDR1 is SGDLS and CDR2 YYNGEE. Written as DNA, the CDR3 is TGTGCCAGCAGCGTAGAAGGTGCAGCTCCTTGGTGGTACACCTTC. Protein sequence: CASSVEGAAPWWYTF. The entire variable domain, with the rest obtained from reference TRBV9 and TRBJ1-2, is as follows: DSGVTQTPKHLITATGQRVTLRCSPRSGDLSVYWYQQSLDQGLQFLIQYYNGEERAKGNILERFSAQQFPDLHSELNLSSLELGDSALYFCASSVEGAAPWWYTFGSGTRLTVV.

The DNA of the CDR3 is TGCGCCAGCAGCAGCGGAGGCGAGCAGTACTTC. It encodes CASSSGGEQYF. The chain has TRBV5-1 and TRBJ2-7; a possible D gene is TRBD2 (5 bases). Trimming took 4 bases from V and 6 from J, leaving 8 bases between them. The CDR3 extends over 11 amino acids. Germline CDR1 is SGHRS and CDR2 is YFSETQ. Full variable domain (missing parts from reference TRBV5-1 and TRBJ2-7): KAGVTQTPRYLIKTRGQQVTLSCSPISGHRSVSWYQQTPGQGLQFLFEYFSETQRNKGNFPGRFSGRQFSNSRSEMNVSTLELGDSALYLCASSSGGEQYFGPGTRLTVT.

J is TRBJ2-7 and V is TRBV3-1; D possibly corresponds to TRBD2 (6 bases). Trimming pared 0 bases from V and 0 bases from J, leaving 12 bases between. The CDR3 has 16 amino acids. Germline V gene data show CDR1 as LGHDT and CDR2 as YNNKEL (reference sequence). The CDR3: CASSQEWTTLSYEQYF. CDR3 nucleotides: TGTGCCAGCAGCCAAGAGTGGACTACCCTCTCCTACGAGCAGTACTTC.

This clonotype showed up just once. Here the CDR3 DNA reads TGTGCCACCAGCGTTGATCGGGACAGCGTCTATGGCTACACCTTC. It codes for CATSVDRDSVYGYTF. The J gene is TRBJ1-2, the V gene TRBV15, with TRBD1 matching 7 bases. The junction had 10 bases not matched to a gene; V was cut back by 5 bases and J by 4 bases. Germline values: CDR1 LNHNV, CDR2 YYDKDF (reference sequence). This CDR3 spans 15 amino acids.

This CDR3 reads CASSHPGHPNTGELFF. CDR3 DNA sequence: TGCGCCAGCAGCCACCCGGGACATCCGAACACCGGGGAGCTGTTTTTT. The chain is built from TRBV4-1 and TRBJ2-2, with D perhaps matching TRBD1 (6 bases). V was pared by 3 bases and J by 0 bases, with 11 bases between. CDR3 length: 16 amino acids. Germline V lookup: CDR1 MGHRA, CDR2 YSYEKL.

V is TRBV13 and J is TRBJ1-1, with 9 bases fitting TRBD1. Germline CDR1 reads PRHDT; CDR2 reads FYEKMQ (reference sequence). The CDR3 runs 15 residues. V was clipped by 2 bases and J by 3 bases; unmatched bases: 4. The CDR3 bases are TGTGCCAGCAGCTTACCGACAGGGGGGCACACTGAAGCTTTCTTT. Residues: CASSLPTGGHTEAFF.

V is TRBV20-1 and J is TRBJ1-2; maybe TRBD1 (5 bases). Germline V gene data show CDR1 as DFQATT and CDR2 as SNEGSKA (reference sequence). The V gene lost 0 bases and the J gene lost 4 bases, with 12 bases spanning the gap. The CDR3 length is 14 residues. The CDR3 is CSARDLGRAYGYTF. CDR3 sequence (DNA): TGCAGTGCTAGAGATCTCGGCAGGGCCTATGGCTACACCTTC.

The CDR3 sequence: CATTTGAGHGTDTQYF. The CDR3 DNA follows: TGTGCCACCACCACTGGGGCGGGACACGGCACAGATACGCAGTATTTT. This rearrangement joins TRBV15 to TRBJ2-3; D possibly uses TRBD1 or TRBD2 (6 bases each). CDR1 and CDR2 from the germline V gene are LNHNV and YYDKDF (reference sequence). CDR3 length: 16 residues. The V and J ends lost 7 bases and 1 base respectively, with 18 bases between them.

CDR3 amino acids: CASSLEAEQPQHF. CDR3 bases: TGTGCCAGCAGCTTAGAAGCGGAACAGCCCCAGCATTTT. The chain has TRBV11-3 and TRBJ1-5; the D is unclear. V shed 0 bases and J shed 7 bases, with 7 bases lying between them. Germline CDR1 is SGHNT and CDR2 is YENEEA. The CDR3 is 13 amino acids.

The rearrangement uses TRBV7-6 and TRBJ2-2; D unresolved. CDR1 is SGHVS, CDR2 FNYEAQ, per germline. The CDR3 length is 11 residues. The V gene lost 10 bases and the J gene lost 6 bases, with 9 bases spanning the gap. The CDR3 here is CAIRRSGELFF. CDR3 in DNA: TGTGCCATCCGGCGATCCGGGGAGCTGTTTTTT.

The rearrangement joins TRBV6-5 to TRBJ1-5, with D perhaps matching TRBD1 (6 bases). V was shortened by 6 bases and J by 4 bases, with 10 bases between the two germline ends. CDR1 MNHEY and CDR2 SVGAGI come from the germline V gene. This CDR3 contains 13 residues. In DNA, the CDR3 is TGTGCCAGCAGCACAGGGCCTAATCAGCCCCAGCATTTT. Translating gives CASSTGPNQPQHF.